This TCR beta chain is from a study of cytomegalovirus exposure and HLA in healthy donors. This clone was seen just once. Germline CDR1 SGHRS, CDR2 YFSETQ. The length of the CDR3 is 14 residues. Trimming took off 4 bases at V and 1 base at J, with 11 bases between the two ends. The repertoire was sequenced with immunoSEQ multiplex PCR; TCRdb's copy has only in-frame clones and lacks some. Here the sample spans over 100,000 clones, roughly 90% being singletons. The receptor was isolated from a man aged 25-40 years in good health and CMV-seronegative. The chain couples TRBV5-1 to TRBJ1-1; D might be TRBD1 (5 bases). The sample taken for sequencing was PBMCs. CDR3 nucleotide sequence: TGCGCCAGCAGCCCGGACGGACAGAACACTGAAGCTTTCTTT. It yields the protein CASSPDGQNTEAFF.